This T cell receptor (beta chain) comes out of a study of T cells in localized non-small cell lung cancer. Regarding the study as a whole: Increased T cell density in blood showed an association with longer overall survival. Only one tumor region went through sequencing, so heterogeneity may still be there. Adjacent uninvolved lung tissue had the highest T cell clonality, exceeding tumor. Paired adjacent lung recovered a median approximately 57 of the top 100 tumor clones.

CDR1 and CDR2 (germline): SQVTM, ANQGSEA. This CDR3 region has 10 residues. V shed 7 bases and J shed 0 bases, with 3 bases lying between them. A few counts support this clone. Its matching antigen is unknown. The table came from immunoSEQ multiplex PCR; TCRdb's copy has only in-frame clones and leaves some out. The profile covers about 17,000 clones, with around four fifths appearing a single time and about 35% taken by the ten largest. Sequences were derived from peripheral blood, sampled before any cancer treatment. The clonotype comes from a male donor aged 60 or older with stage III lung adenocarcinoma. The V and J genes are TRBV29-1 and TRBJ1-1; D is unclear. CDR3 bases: TGCAGCGGCTTGAACACTGAAGCTTTCTTT. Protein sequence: CSGLNTEAFF.